The subject of this entry is one T cell receptor beta chain. Its antigen is still unknown. The sample originates from a study of cytomegalovirus exposure and HLA in healthy donors. General observations from the study: A reported reduction in N-insertions relative to the roughly 700-donor mean was seen in an Asian-associated ancestry cluster in a later analysis. TCR beta chain V- and J-gene trimming was linked, in a later analysis, to a missense variant in DCLRE1C.

There are 15 residues in the CDR3. Germline V gives CDR1 MDHEN, CDR2 SYDVKM. Between the trimmed V and J ends, which lost 6 bases and 4 bases, there was a span of 18 bases. PCR employed 60 Vbeta and 13 Jbeta primers. Sequencing was performed with immunoSEQ multiplex PCR; in TCRdb, only in-frame clones are kept and a portion is missing. Of 160,000 or so clones listed, 60% to 85% were seen once; the top ten hold 1.4%. The sequence was obtained from a woman in her 30s in good health and CMV-seronegative. The material sequenced was PBMCs. This sequence joins TRBV28 and TRBJ1-2; maybe TRBD1 (5 bases). The CDR3 sequence: CASSLLGGEGYGYTF. Written as DNA, the CDR3 is TGTGCCAGCAGCCTTCTCGGAGGGGAAGGCTATGGCTACACCTTC.